The clone carrying this T cell receptor beta chain appeared a few times. Its antigen is currently unknown. Germline V gene lookup returns CDR1 LNHDA and CDR2 SQIVND (reference sequence). This CDR3 comprises 15 residues. Trimming stripped 7 bases from V and 1 base from J, with 14 bases between. These data originate in a study of cytomegalovirus exposure and HLA in healthy donors. General study points: TCR beta V- and J-gene trimming, according to a later analysis, was linked to a missense DCLRE1C variant.

Primers: 60 Vbeta forward and 13 Jbeta reverse. Repertoires were generated with immunoSEQ multiplex PCR, while TCRdb's copy carries only in-frame clones and drops some. The sample carries roughly 200,000 clones, about 78% recorded once. V usage is TRBV19 and J usage is TRBJ1-5, with a possible D match to TRBD1 (6 bases). The specimen was PBMCs. The sequence was collected from a man aged 55 to 69 in good health and CMV-seronegative. The CDR3 coding sequence is TGTGCCAGTAAGGGGGGGGTTTCAAGCAATCAGCCCCAGCATTTT. This translates into CASKGGVSSNQPQHF. The whole variable domain, filled in from reference TRBV19 and TRBJ1-5, reads DGGITQSPKYLFRKEGQNVTLSCEQNLNHDAMYWYRQDPGQGLRLIYYSQIVNDFQKGDIAEGYSVSREKKESFPLTVTSAQKNPTAFYLCASKGGVSSNQPQHFGDGTRLSIL.